This T cell receptor beta chain was captured in a study of shared clonotypes between healthy human individuals. This clone was found once. In the sorted-subset replicate PCRs, approximately 200 ng DNA, 29,000 or so T cell genomes, was used. TCRdb's copy holds only in-frame clones and misses some; the assay was immunoSEQ multiplex PCR. Altogether roughly 1,500,000 clones are present, approximately 98.5% being singletons, with the ten largest covering 0.36%. The receptor was derived from a man younger than 45 in good health. Sequences were obtained from naive CD4+ T cells sorted from blood. The subset: CD45RA+ positively selected.

In DNA form, the CDR3 reads TGCGCCAGCAGCTCTGGGGTAGCGGGAGGGTTTGGAGATACGCAGTATTTT. Translating it yields CASSSGVAGGFGDTQYF. This chain links TRBV5-1 with TRBJ2-3; 11 bases align to TRBD2. This CDR3 spans 17 amino acids. The germline CDR1 and CDR2 sequences are SGHRS and YFSETQ. V lost 3 bases, J lost 5 bases, and 11 bases stayed unmatched.